A selection of T cell receptor beta chains follows, all from one sample in a study of T cells in Graves' hyperthyroidism and ophthalmopathy. TCRdb analysed the multiplex PCR reads with MiXCR anew, one entry per CDR3 protein. The sample shows fewer than 250,000 distinct CDR3 sequences, around 17% of them seen only once. Sample: blood. The receptors derive from a woman between 18 and 29 years old with Graves' ophthalmopathy. The CDR3 runs from the conserved cysteine through the conserved F or W. A D gene is named only where the DNA matches it firmly. For some rows the clone size is stated as once, few or many, or as a class when expanded; others skip it.

j_gene,abundance,v_gene,d_gene,CDR3aa,CDR3nt
TRBJ2-3,NA,TRBV27,TRBD2,CASRRIGLASSTDTQYF,TGTGCCAGCAGGAGGATCGGACTAGCGTCTAGCACAGATACGCAGTATTTT
TRBJ2-2,many,TRBV7-8,TRBD2,CASSFLAGDTGELFF,TGTGCCAGCAGCTTCCTAGCGGGGGACACCGGGGAGCTGTTTTTT
TRBJ2-2,many,TRBV25-1,TRBD2,CASSEFGLAANTGELFF,TGTGCCAGCAGTGAATTTGGACTAGCGGCGAACACCGGGGAGCTGTTTTTT
TRBJ2-3,many,TRBV29-1,NA,CSVVVSDTQYF,TGCAGCGTTGTCGTCTCCGATACGCAGTATTTT
TRBJ2-2,NA,TRBV6-4,NA,CASGERVMGNTGELFF,TGTGCCAGCGGTGAACGGGTGATGGGGAACACCGGGGAGCTGTTTTTT
TRBJ2-5,NA,TRBV6-1,TRBD2,CASSEASGIQETQYF,TGTGCCAGCAGTGAAGCTAGCGGGATACAAGAGACCCAGTACTTC
TRBJ2-3,many,TRBV19,NA,CASSEARTYTDTQYF,TGTGCCAGTAGTGAGGCCCGAACCTACACAGATACGCAGTATTTT
TRBJ2-1,many,TRBV20-1,NA,CSAREENYNEQFF,TGCAGTGCTAGAGAGGAGAACTACAATGAGCAGTTCTTC
TRBJ1-2,many,TRBV18,NA,CASSPRQGEYGYTF,TGTGCCAGCTCACCACGCCAAGGGGAATATGGCTACACCTTC
TRBJ1-1,many,TRBV5-5,NA,CASSLGGDVNTEAFF,TGTGCCAGCAGCTTGGGCGGAGACGTGAACACTGAAGCTTTCTTT
TRBJ2-5,many,TRBV7-6,NA,CASSLAKTRAGIQETQYF,TGTGCCAGCAGCTTAGCTAAAACAAGGGCCGGCATTCAAGAGACCCAGTACTTC
TRBJ2-1,many,TRBV20-1,NA,CSAITPNEQFF,TGCAGTGCAATAACTCCGAATGAGCAGTTCTTC
TRBJ2-6,many,TRBV7-6,NA,CASSLESSGANVLTF,TGTGCCAGCAGCTTAGAGTCGTCTGGGGCCAACGTCCTGACTTTC
TRBJ2-5,few,TRBV13,TRBD1,CAIGQGEEAQYF,TGTGCCATCGGACAGGGGGAGGAGGCCCAGTACTTC
TRBJ2-7,many,TRBV5-5,NA,CASSLSGGEYGEQYF,TGTGCCAGCAGCTTATCTGGTGGGGAGTACGGCGAGCAGTACTTC
TRBJ2-3,many,TRBV6-1,NA,CASSPGHPDTQYF,TGTGCCAGCAGTCCGGGACACCCAGATACGCAGTATTTT
TRBJ1-1,once,TRBV19,NA,CASKGGRTNTEAFF,TGTGCCAGTAAAGGCGGCAGGACGAACACTGAAGCTTTCTTT
TRBJ1-4,many,TRBV3-1,NA,CASSLRGGGTNEKLFF,TGTGCCAGCAGCCTCCGGGGGGGGGGTACTAATGAAAAACTGTTTTTT
TRBJ1-4,NA,TRBV18,NA,CASSPGGKNEKLFF,TGTGCCAGCTCACCGGGGGGGAAGAATGAAAAACTGTTTTTT
TRBJ2-7,many,TRBV20-1,NA,CSARGVGTGSSYEQYF,TGCAGTGCTAGGGGGGTGGGAACAGGGAGCTCCTACGAGCAGTACTTC
TRBJ2-3,many,TRBV18,TRBD2,CASSDGTRNTDTQYF,TGTGCCAGCTCAGACGGGACTAGGAACACAGATACGCAGTATTTT
TRBJ2-3,many,TRBV7-9,TRBD2,CASSSILAGGPGDTQYF,TGTGCCAGCAGCTCCATCTTAGCGGGAGGGCCAGGAGATACGCAGTATTTT
TRBJ2-3,many,TRBV20-1,TRBD2,CSVPGLVYLDTQYF,TGCAGTGTTCCGGGACTAGTTTATCTTGATACGCAGTATTTT
TRBJ2-7,NA,TRBV29-1,TRBD2,CSVCLIGTSGIEQYF,TGCAGCGTCTGTTTGATCGGGACTAGCGGGATCGAGCAGTACTTC
TRBJ2-1,many,TRBV28,NA,CASSLGGLGDEQFF,TGTGCCAGCAGTCTGGGGGGCCTGGGGGATGAGCAGTTCTTC
TRBJ2-7,few,TRBV19,TRBD1,CASSTTGQGKTGEQYF,TGTGCCAGTAGTACAACGGGACAGGGAAAAACTGGCGAGCAGTACTTC
TRBJ2-5,few,TRBV29-1,NA,CSVAPLGGETQYF,TGCAGCGTTGCCCCGCTTGGGGGGGAGACCCAGTACTTC
TRBJ1-1,many,TRBV12-3/TRBV12-4,NA,CASSLGRGHAEAFF,TGTGCCAGCAGTTTGGGCAGGGGTCACGCTGAAGCTTTCTTT
TRBJ1-5,few,TRBV19,NA,CASSMPTYQPQHF,TGTGCCAGTAGTATGCCGACCTATCAGCCCCAGCATTTT
TRBJ1-1,many,TRBV7-8,NA,CASSFGPQNTEAFF,TGTGCCAGCAGCTTCGGGCCACAGAACACTGAAGCTTTCTTT
TRBJ2-3,NA,TRBV3-1,NA,CASSHRGADTQYF,TGTGCCAGCAGCCATCGAGGCGCAGATACGCAGTATTTT
TRBJ2-1,NA,TRBV11-2,TRBD2,CASRNSGSSYNEQFF,TGTGCCAGCAGAAATAGCGGGAGCTCCTACAATGAGCAGTTCTTC
TRBJ2-5,many,TRBV7-9,TRBD2,CASSFLAGGLQETQYF,TGTGCCAGCAGCTTCCTGGCGGGGGGGCTTCAAGAGACCCAGTACTTC
TRBJ1-1,many,TRBV6-1,TRBD1,CASRKGTGYFAEAFF,TGTGCCAGCAGAAAAGGGACAGGGTATTTCGCTGAAGCTTTCTTT
TRBJ2-1,many,TRBV5-8,NA,CASTPSRGEYNEQFF,TGTGCCAGCACCCCAAGTAGGGGGGAGTACAATGAGCAGTTCTTC
TRBJ1-2,NA,TRBV7-2,TRBD1,CASSAGQGFGYTF,TGTGCCAGCAGCGCCGGACAGGGCTTCGGCTACACCTTC
TRBJ1-1,many,TRBV10-2,NA,CASIRDTEAFF,TGCGCCAGCATCCGGGACACTGAAGCTTTCTTT
TRBJ2-3,many,TRBV20-1,NA,CSASPGVTDTQYF,TGCAGTGCTAGTCCGGGGGTCACAGATACGCAGTATTTT
TRBJ1-3,NA,TRBV6-1,NA,CATRTSWFGAKSPGNTIYF,TGTGCCACCAGAACCTCTTGGTTCGGGGCCAAAAGTCCTGGAAACACCATATATTTT
TRBJ2-1,many,TRBV7-9,NA,CASSLVRHLNEQFF,TGTGCCAGCAGCTTAGTCCGGCACCTGAATGAGCAGTTCTTC
TRBJ1-2,many,TRBV12-3/TRBV12-4,NA,CASSFSGSYGYTF,TGTGCCAGCAGTTTTTCAGGGAGCTATGGCTACACCTTC
TRBJ2-1,many,TRBV11-3,NA,CASSRDGGGQFF,TGTGCCAGCAGCCGTGACGGCGGAGGGCAGTTCTTC
TRBJ1-2,many,TRBV12-3/TRBV12-4,NA,CASSLRAGNTYGYTF,TGTGCCAGCAGCCTACGGGCCGGGAACACCTATGGCTACACCTTC
TRBJ2-2,few,TRBV11-2,TRBD2,CASSSGLAGPKPNTGELFF,TGTGCCAGCAGCTCGGGACTAGCGGGACCAAAACCGAACACCGGGGAGCTGTTTTTT
TRBJ1-2,many,TRBV7-9,NA,CASSLAGRYGYTF,TGTGCCAGCAGCTTAGCAGGGCGATATGGCTACACCTTC
TRBJ2-7,NA,TRBV20-1,TRBD2,CSARSHSASGSGLFEQYF,TGCAGTGCTAGATCCCACTCCGCTAGCGGGAGTGGTCTGTTCGAGCAGTACTTC
TRBJ1-2,many,TRBV6-6,NA,CASSYRADPPYNYGYTF,TGTGCCAGCAGTTACCGGGCCGACCCCCCCTATAACTATGGCTACACCTTC
TRBJ2-7,NA,TRBV20-1,TRBD1,CSADRAYEQYF,TGCAGTGCTGACAGGGCCTACGAGCAGTACTTC
TRBJ1-1,many,TRBV29-1,NA,CSVEWGTEAFF,TGCAGCGTTGAATGGGGGACTGAAGCTTTCTTT
TRBJ2-5,many,TRBV6-1,TRBD2,CASSYAGVRETQYF,TGTGCCAGCAGCTATGCGGGGGTGAGAGAGACCCAGTACTTC
TRBJ2-7,many,TRBV7-6,NA,CASSLSPRLPEQYF,TGTGCCAGCAGCTTAAGTCCTAGGCTCCCCGAGCAGTACTTC
TRBJ1-3,many,TRBV12-3/TRBV12-4,TRBD1,CASSLRDRGNTIYF,TGTGCCAGCAGTTTACGGGACAGAGGAAACACCATATATTTT
TRBJ1-2,many,TRBV20-1,TRBD1,CSAPKGQRNYGYTF,TGCAGTGCCCCCAAGGGACAGCGTAACTATGGCTACACCTTC
TRBJ2-1,many,TRBV2,TRBD1,CASTGTVAYNEQFF,TGTGCCAGCACCGGGACAGTGGCCTACAATGAGCAGTTCTTC
TRBJ1-1,many,TRBV27,TRBD1,CASSLGGQVNTEAFF,TGTGCCAGCAGTTTGGGGGGACAGGTAAACACTGAAGCTTTCTTT
TRBJ1-3,few,TRBV4-1,NA,CASSQDPGLSGNTIYF,TGCGCCAGCAGCCAAGATCCGGGGCTCTCTGGAAACACCATATATTTT